One sample yielded the 21 T cell receptor beta chains listed below, sequenced in a study of response to subunit inactivated influenza vaccine. MiXCR was run by TCRdb on the RT-PCR reads, yielding one entry per CDR3 protein. Counted here are 700,000 to 800,000 distinct CDR3 sequences, less than 20% occurring once; the ten biggest clones make up about a tenth. The sequencing here drew on PBMCs from blood, taken around 5 days after vaccination. These receptors were obtained from a man aged 45-65 years who received an inactivated influenza vaccine.

This chain connects TRBV5-5 to TRBJ2-2; D not certain. Germline V CDR1 and CDR2: SGHKS, YYEKEE (reference sequence). V was pared by 4 bases and J by 1 base, with 11 bases between. CDR3 length equals 15 residues. CDR3 in amino acids: CASSPSLGNTGELFF. CDR3 in DNA: TGTGCCAGCAGCCCCTCCTTAGGGAACACCGGGGAGCTGTTTTTT.

V is TRBV12-3 or TRBV12-4 and J is TRBJ2-2; weak D call: TRBD2 (7 bases). V was clipped by 5 bases and J by 6 bases, with 19 bases between them. The CDR3 is 16 amino acids. Here the CDR3 DNA reads TGTGCCAGCAGTCAGCCCCCGGGGGGCGCCTCCGGGGAGCTGTTTTTT. Translating it yields CASSQPPGGASGELFF.

J is TRBJ1-1 and V is TRBV12-5; D might be TRBD1 (6 bases). This CDR3 is 17 amino acids long. Germline V gene sequence: CDR1 LGHNT, CDR2 FRNRAP. Trimming took off 4 bases at V and 1 base at J, with 19 bases between the two ends. The CDR3 DNA is TGTGCTAGTGGTTCAACCGGACAGACAACGCAGAACACTGAAGCTTTCTTT. This gives the protein CASGSTGQTTQNTEAFF.

J is TRBJ2-5 and V is TRBV6-2 or TRBV6-3; no firm D call. Per germline, CDR1 MNHEY and CDR2 SVGEGT. V lost 7 bases and J lost 5, with 14 bases in between. The CDR3 totals 13 residues. The CDR3, as DNA: TGTGCCAGCACAACGGCTCCTTACGAGACCCAGTACTTC. This sequence encodes CASTTAPYETQYF.

This rearrangement joins TRBV7-9 to TRBJ1-1, with a weak D call TRBD1 (5 bases). This CDR3 spans 16 amino acids. The germline V and J ends were trimmed by 5 bases and 1 base, with 17 bases remaining between them. Germline assignment: CDR1 SEHNR and CDR2 FQNEAQ (reference sequence). The CDR3 region is CASSRGVGGSNTEAFF. The CDR3 DNA is TGTGCCAGCAGCCGGGGGGTAGGCGGCTCGAACACTGAAGCTTTCTTT.

This clonotype was detected ten times or more. The CDR3: CASRVGGNTEAFF. In DNA form, the CDR3 reads TGCGCCAGCAGGGTCGGGGGGAACACTGAAGCTTTCTTT. This rearrangement joins TRBV5-1 to TRBJ1-1; possible D gene TRBD1, 5 bases. CDR1 is SGHRS, CDR2 YFSETQ, per germline. Trimming pared 5 bases from V and 1 base from J, leaving 9 bases between. CDR3 size: 13 residues.

The chain combines TRBV15 with TRBJ1-5, with a tentative D call TRBD1 (6 bases). Deletions cut 0 bases from V and 6 bases from J, with 24 bases between. This CDR3 spans 19 amino acids. Germline V gene lookup returns CDR1 LNHNV and CDR2 YYDKDF (reference sequence). DNA of the CDR3: TGTGCCACCAGCAGAGACCGATATCAGGGACATGATGCGCTTCAGCCCCAGCATTTT. It is translated as CATSRDRYQGHDALQPQHF.

This clonotype was counted between two and nine times. The V and J genes are TRBV7-2 and TRBJ1-2; D is possibly TRBD1 (5 bases). Trimming took 1 base from V and 8 from J, leaving 11 bases between them. CDR3 length: 13 amino acids. The germline V gene encodes CDR1 SGHTA and CDR2 FQGNSA. For the CDR3, the DNA is TGTGCCAGCAGCTTAGGGGCAGGGAAGGGCTACACCTTC. Translation: CASSLGAGKGYTF.

The table lists this clonotype with a few counts. V gene TRBV7-2 combines with J gene TRBJ1-2; D possibly corresponds to TRBD1 (6 bases). Trimming removed 1 base at V and 6 bases at J, with 9 bases between. There are 13 residues in the CDR3. Germline assignment: CDR1 SGHTA and CDR2 FQGNSA. CDR3 sequence: CASSLDRDHGYTF. The CDR3 DNA sequence: TGTGCCAGCAGCTTAGACAGGGATCATGGCTACACCTTC.

This clonotype was counted between two and nine times. The V and J genes are TRBV7-9 and TRBJ1-2, with D possibly TRBD1 on 5 matching bases. CDR1 and CDR2 from the germline V gene are SEHNR and FQNEAQ (reference sequence). This CDR3 is built from 15 residues. V lost 7 bases and J 2 bases, leaving 17 bases between the germline ends. The DNA for the CDR3 is TGTGCCAGCACCAACGGGGCAGGGTGGAACTATGGCTACACCTTC. The encoded protein is CASTNGAGWNYGYTF.

The sample holds a few counts of this clonotype. The chain joins TRBV20-1 to TRBJ2-3; TRBD2 aligns across 9 bases. The CDR3 length is 16 residues. J lost 4 bases, V lost 0 bases, and 8 bases had no gene match. Germline values: CDR1 DFQATT, CDR2 SNEGSKA (reference sequence). CDR3 protein: CSAREHAGGLADTQYF. DNA of the CDR3: TGCAGTGCTAGAGAACATGCGGGGGGGCTGGCAGATACGCAGTATTTT.

This clonotype was observed a few times. V usage is TRBV6-2 or TRBV6-3 and J usage is TRBJ1-1, with TRBD1 matching 8 bases. This CDR3 is built from 20 residues. The germline V gene encodes CDR1 MNHEY and CDR2 SVGEGT. The junction had 18 bases not matched to a gene; V was cut back by 2 bases and J by 1 base. CDR3 nucleotides: TGTGCCAGCAGTTACGACGAACTAATCGGGACAGGCCTTCCGAACACTGAAGCTTTCTTT. Its protein is CASSYDELIGTGLPNTEAFF.

Regarding this clonotype: At one end the junction does not follow the germline gene, possibly because of a read error. The V and J genes are TRBV5-1 and TRBJ2-1; TRBD1 matches 8 bases. This CDR3 is 15 amino acids long. Germline V gene sequence: CDR1 SGHRS, CDR2 YFSETQ. The CDR3 DNA reads as TGCGCCAGCAGCTCGATGACAGGGGTCTCCAATGAGCAGTTATTC. Its protein product is CASSSMTGVSNEQLF.

The chain is built from TRBV18 and TRBJ1-1, with a weak D call TRBD1 (5 bases). This CDR3 has 13 amino acids. Germline loops: CDR1 KGHSH, CDR2 LQKENI. Trimming left V 2 bases short and J 10 bases short, with 14 bases between. CDR3 in DNA: TGTGCCAGCTCACCAGGGCGGCAGGGACCAGCTTTCTTT. Translation: CASSPGRQGPAFF.

This clonotype has a handful of counts. Compared with germline, one end of the junction differs, possibly owing to a read error. The genes are TRBV20-1 and TRBJ2-4; either TRBD1 or TRBD2 may supply D (5 bases each). Germline V gene data show CDR1 as DFQATT and CDR2 as SNEGSKA (reference sequence). This CDR3 contains 13 residues. The CDR3 DNA sequence: TGCAGTGCTAGAGATCCCGGGACCCCGAATCAACACTTC. Residues: CSARDPGTPNQHF.

DNA for the CDR3: TGTGCCAGCAGTTTCGGACTAGCGGGGAGGGAGCAGTACTTC. Residues: CASSFGLAGREQYF. The chain carries TRBV12-3 or TRBV12-4 and TRBJ2-7; 12 nucleotides agree with TRBD2. This CDR3 is built from 14 residues. V lost 3 bases and J lost 7; bases outside the gene matches: 4.

This clonotype was observed a few times. The gene calls are TRBV20-1 and TRBJ2-5; 8 bases agree with TRBD2. The CDR3 is 15 amino acids. V was pared by 3 bases and J by 2 bases, with 8 bases of the junction left unmatched. Per germline, CDR1 DFQATT and CDR2 SNEGSKA (reference sequence). The CDR3 region has the DNA TGCAGTGCTAGTGGAGGAGCGGGGGATCAAGAGACCCAGTACTTC. Translated, it gives CSASGGAGDQETQYF.

For this clonotype: The DNA is left out, because the CDR3 cannot be placed on it with certainty; the CDR3 is given as TCRdb lists it. The chain employs TRBV5-6 and TRBJ2-4; the D call of TRBD1 is as the table states it, not checked on the DNA. The CDR3 extends over 17 residues, inclusive of both ends. In germline, CDR1 is SGHDT, CDR2 YYEEEE. CDR3 sequence reads: CASRRFGPGIAKNIQYF.

This chain links TRBV6-1 with TRBJ1-1; D gene unclear. From germline, CDR1 is MNHNS and CDR2 SASEGT. The length of the CDR3 is 13 residues. V shed 6 bases and J shed 5 bases, with 13 bases lying between them. CDR3 in amino acids: CASSRWVKTEAFF. The CDR3 nucleotides read TGTGCCAGCAGCCGTTGGGTAAAGACTGAAGCTTTCTTT.

The chain is built from TRBV10-3 and TRBJ2-7, with 10 bases matching TRBD1. The germline CDR1 and CDR2 sequences are ENHRY and SYGVKD. Trimming removed 0 bases from V and 7 bases from J; junction bases left unmatched: 6. There are 15 residues in the CDR3. DNA for the CDR3: TGTGCCATCAGTGAGTCCGGGACAGGGGCGTCGGAGCAGTACTTC. Protein sequence: CAISESGTGASEQYF.

This chain links TRBV9 with TRBJ2-7, with 11 bases lining up with TRBD2. The ends lost 3 bases at V and 3 bases at J; junction bases unmatched: 5. CDR1 and CDR2 (germline): SGDLS, YYNGEE. The CDR3 spans 15 residues. The CDR3 nucleotides are TGTGCCAGCAGCGAGGGACTAGCGGCACTCTACGAGCAGTACTTC. This gives the protein CASSEGLAALYEQYF.